This T cell receptor beta chain is from a study of vaccination and CD4 T cells after COVID-19. This clonotype is medium-sized in the sample. The target antigen is unknown. The CDR3 has 11 amino acids. Germline CDR1 is SQVTM and CDR2 is ANQGSEA. The V and J ends lost 7 bases and 6 bases respectively, with 13 bases between them. Sequence data for DNA of cultured CD4+ T cells were generated by the Oncomine TCR Beta short-read assay. TCRdb used MiXCR to reprocess the PCR reads, holding one entry per CDR3 protein. Found here are approximately 15,000 distinct CDR3 sequences, about 57% of them singletons; the top ten hold 10%. Sample treatment: roughly 10-day PBMC culture with coronavirus spike peptide pools or control peptides (ViraFEST assay).

J is TRBJ2-7 and V is TRBV29-1; D is perhaps TRBD1 (5 bases). The TCR was taken from a human donor who had recovered from COVID-19. The sequenced material came from CD4+ T cells from blood, cultured in vitro. In DNA form, the CDR3 reads TGCAGCGGTTCGACAGTGGGCGAGCAGTACTTC. It translates to CSGSTVGEQYF.